This note documents a single TCR beta chain sequence. This record comes from a study of shared T cell receptors in the human thymus. Germline assignment: CDR1 DFQATT and CDR2 SNEGSKA (reference sequence). The germline V and J ends were trimmed by 6 bases and 5 bases, with 2 bases remaining between them. The CDR3 contains 9 residues. The data were produced by immunoSEQ multiplex PCR, yet TCRdb's version contains in-frame clones alone and is incomplete. Of about 380,000 clones in the sample, approximately 95% were seen once. The genes are TRBV20-1 and TRBJ2-1; no reliable D call. This sequence was found in a human donor. Input material: thymocytes. The CDR3 DNA reads as TGCAGTGCAGACAATGAGCAGTTCTTC. This encodes CSADNEQFF.